These 12 T cell receptor beta chains share one sample of origin, sequenced in a study of blood T cell repertoires in COVID-19. Profiling relied on immunoSEQ multiplex PCR, and the TCRdb table lists in-frame clones only, not all of them. The sample holds 250,000 to 400,000 clones, about 91% seen once. Specimen: peripheral blood. These receptors originate from a woman under 40 with COVID-19, enrolled during active disease.

V gene TRBV19 combines with J gene TRBJ1-1; D is unclear. The CDR3 has 11 amino acids. CDR1 LNHDA and CDR2 SQIVND come from the germline V gene (reference sequence). V dropped 7 bases and J dropped 6 bases, with 9 bases sitting between them. The CDR3 nucleotides are TGTGCCAGTAACGGGGAATCTGAAGCTTTCTTT. Its translation is CASNGESEAFF.

This clone has more than one count but fewer than ten. The V gene is TRBV5-4, the J gene TRBJ1-2; TRBD1 is a possible D gene (5 bases). Looked up from germline, CDR1 is SGHNT and CDR2 is YYREEE (reference sequence). Trimming left V 2 bases short and J 6 bases short, with 17 bases between. The CDR3 contains 15 residues. For the CDR3, the DNA is TGTGCCAGCAGCTTTGGGGGAGTTGCGGGGAATGGCTACACCTTC. Its protein is CASSFGGVAGNGYTF.

The chain carries TRBV7-6 and TRBJ2-2; the match to TRBD2 covers 14 bases. Per the germline V gene, CDR1 is SGHVS and CDR2 is FNYEAQ. Trimming cost V 3 bases and J 4 bases; bases outside gene matches: 10. The CDR3 loop spans 19 amino acids. The CDR3 DNA is TGTGCCAGCAGCTTGGCCGAAAGGACTAGCGGGGGGTTCACCGGGGAGCTGTTTTTT. This sequence encodes CASSLAERTSGGFTGELFF.

This clone has a count of ten or more. This rearrangement joins TRBV4-1 to TRBJ2-7; D unresolved. Germline V lookup: CDR1 MGHRA, CDR2 YSYEKL. The CDR3 contains 14 residues. The germline V and J ends were trimmed by 0 bases and 3 bases, with 9 bases remaining between them. Written as DNA, the CDR3 is TGCGCCAGCAGCCAAGAAGGCAGACTCTACGAGCAGTACTTC. Translated: CASSQEGRLYEQYF.

J is TRBJ2-1 and V is TRBV7-8; 9 positions agree with TRBD2. J gave up 4 bases and V 4 bases, and 5 bases lay outside the gene matches. Germline CDR1 reads SGHVS; CDR2 reads FQNEAQ. This CDR3 is built from 15 residues. The CDR3 coding sequence is TGTGCCAGCAGCTATAGCGGGGGACTTTACAATGAGCAGTTCTTC. This codes for CASSYSGGLYNEQFF.

The V gene is TRBV5-1, the J gene TRBJ1-2; TRBD1 might be the D (5 bases). The CDR3 has 12 amino acids. Between the trimmed V and J ends, which lost 4 bases and 4 bases, there was a span of 8 bases. The germline gives CDR1 SGHRS, CDR2 YFSETQ. Here the CDR3 DNA reads TGCGCCAGCAGCCCCCAGGGCTATGGCTACACCTTC. Translation gives CASSPQGYGYTF.

The chain combines TRBV7-9 with TRBJ1-1; 12 nucleotides match TRBD1. In germline, CDR1 is SEHNR, CDR2 FQNEAQ (reference sequence). The length of the CDR3 is 15 residues. V lost 5 bases, J lost 7 bases, and 8 bases stayed unmatched. The CDR3 here is CASSQGQGALIEAFF. The DNA of the CDR3 is TGTGCCAGCAGCCAGGGACAGGGGGCCCTAATTGAAGCTTTCTTT.

The gene calls are TRBV7-3 and TRBJ1-1; D is uncertain. Germline-derived CDR1 and CDR2 are SGHTA and FQGTGA. CDR3 length equals 14 residues. V lost 2 bases and J lost 4, with 11 bases in between. The CDR3 sequence: CASSLASSSTEAFF. For the CDR3, the DNA is TGTGCCAGCAGCTTAGCCTCGTCGAGCACTGAAGCTTTCTTT. Using reference TRBV7-3 and TRBJ1-1 for the parts outside the CDR3, the full variable domain is GAGVSQTPSNKVTEKGKYVELRCDPISGHTALYWYRQSLGQGPEFLIYFQGTGAADDSGLPNDRFFAVRPEGSVSTLKIQRTERGDSAVYLCASSLASSSTEAFFGQGTRLTVV.

This clone was seen just once. J is TRBJ1-5 and V is TRBV5-8; 7 nucleotides line up with TRBD1. This CDR3 has 18 residues. The V segment lost 1 base and the J segment 2 bases; nucleotides outside the gene matches: 12. Looked up from germline, CDR1 is SGHTS and CDR2 is YDEGEE. The CDR3 sequence is CASSLFLVGGQGNQPQHF. CDR3 sequence (DNA): TGTGCCAGCAGCTTGTTTCTGGTTGGCGGACAGGGCAATCAGCCCCAGCATTTT.

This clone has just one count. The V call is TRBV2, the J call TRBJ1-1; 7 bases line up with TRBD1. V trimming: 3 bases; J trimming: 1 base; junction bases outside the gene matches: 5. Germline V lookup: CDR1 SNHLY, CDR2 FYNNEI. This CDR3 comprises 15 residues. Here the CDR3 reads CASSDRGSRNTEAFF. The CDR3 DNA sequence: TGTGCCAGCAGTGACAGGGGGAGTCGGAACACTGAAGCTTTCTTT. The full variable domain, in which reference TRBV2 and TRBJ1-1 provide the parts outside the CDR3, is EPEVTQTPSHQVTQMGQEVILRCVPISNHLYFYWYRQILGQKVEFLVSFYNNEISEKSEIFDDQFSVERPDGSNFTLKIRSTKLEDSAMYFCASSDRGSRNTEAFFGQGTRLTVV.

CDR3 in DNA: TGTGCCATCAGACCGAGCACGGGACTAGCGGACCCGGAAGGGTACTCCTACAATGAGCAGTTCTTC. Residues: CAIRPSTGLADPEGYSYNEQFF. The J gene is TRBJ2-1, the V gene TRBV10-3, with 11 bases that match TRBD2. Germline values: CDR1 ENHRY, CDR2 SYGVKD. The CDR3 sequence is 22 residues long. V was pared by 6 bases and J by 0 bases, with 22 bases of the junction left unmatched.

V and J are TRBV10-3 and TRBJ2-7; TRBD1 agrees at 10 bases. CDR1 and CDR2 (germline): ENHRY, SYGVKD. After removal of 11 bases from V and 3 bases from J, the junction contained 10 bases not matched to a gene. The CDR3 sequence is 14 residues long. The CDR3 DNA reads as TGTGCCGCCTCCCCGGGACAGGGGATCTACGAGCAGTACTTC. Its protein is CAASPGQGIYEQYF.